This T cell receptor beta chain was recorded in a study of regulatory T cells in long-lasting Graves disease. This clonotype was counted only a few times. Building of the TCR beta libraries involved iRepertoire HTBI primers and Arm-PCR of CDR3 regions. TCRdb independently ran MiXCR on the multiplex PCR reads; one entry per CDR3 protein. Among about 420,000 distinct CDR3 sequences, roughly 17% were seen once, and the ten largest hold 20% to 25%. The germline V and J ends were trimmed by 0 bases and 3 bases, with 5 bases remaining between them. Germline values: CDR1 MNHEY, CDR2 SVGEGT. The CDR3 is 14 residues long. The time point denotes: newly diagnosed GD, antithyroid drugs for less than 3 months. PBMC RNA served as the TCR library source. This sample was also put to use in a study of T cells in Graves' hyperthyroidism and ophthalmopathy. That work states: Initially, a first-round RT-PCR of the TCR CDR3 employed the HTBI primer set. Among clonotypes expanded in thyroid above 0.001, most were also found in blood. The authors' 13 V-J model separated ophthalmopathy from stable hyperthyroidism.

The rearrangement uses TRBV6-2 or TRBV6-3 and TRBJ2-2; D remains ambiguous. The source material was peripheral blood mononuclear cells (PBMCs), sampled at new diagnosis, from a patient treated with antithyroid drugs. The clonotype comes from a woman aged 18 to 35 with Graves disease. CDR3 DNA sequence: TGTGCCAGCAGTTACTCCGTGGACACCGGGGAGCTGTTTTTT. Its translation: CASSYSVDTGELFF.